This entry features one T cell receptor beta chain sequence. Its antigen remains unidentified. This record belongs to a study of blood T cells in healthy people across ages. Study-wide findings and caveats: CMV status of donors was unknown, possibly confounding expanded clonotype changes. In long-lived donors, naive CD4+ cell counts and diversity exceeded those of aged donors.

It was with a sample-barcoded 5' primer and a J-beta primer mix that a second PCR of about 6 to 12 cycles was run. TCRdb passed the 5' RACE reads through MiXCR, listing each CDR3 protein once. Among some 1,800,000 distinct CDR3 sequences, about two fifths were seen once, and the ten largest hold approximately 22%. This clonotype originated in a human donor in good health. The sequenced material came from blood.

CDR3 residues: CASNPGGGTRAFF. DNA of the CDR3: TGTGCCAGCAACCCGGGGGGGGGCACGCGGGCTTTCTTT. The chain recombines TRBV11-2 with TRBJ1-1, with D possibly TRBD1 on 6 matching bases. Between the trimmed V and J ends, which lost 7 bases and 11 bases, there was a span of 20 bases. Germline assignment: CDR1 SGHAT and CDR2 FQNNGV. This CDR3 is 13 amino acids long. The full variable domain, completed using reference TRBV11-2 and TRBJ1-1, is EAGVAQSPRYKIIEKRQSVAFWCNPISGHATLYWYQQILGQGPKLLIQFQNNGVVDDSQLPKDRFSAERLKGVDSTLKIQPAKLEDSAVYLCASNPGGGTRAFFGQGTRLTVV.